This TCR beta chain was obtained from a study of regulatory T cells in long-lasting Graves disease. V lost 3 bases, J lost 4 bases, and 15 bases lay in between. CDR3 length: 15 residues. The TCR beta library used iRepertoire HTBI primers with Arm-PCR amplification of CDR3. Using its own MiXCR run on the multiplex PCR reads, TCRdb lists one record per CDR3 protein. Among some 490,000 distinct CDR3 sequences listed, 9.5% to 15% were seen once. Noted time point: newly diagnosed GD, antithyroid drugs for less than 3 months. Making the TCR library involved RNA that had been extracted from PBMCs. Tubes containing EDTA received 8 to 9.5 milliliters of drawn peripheral blood. This clonotype was seen a handful of times. Its cognate antigen is unknown. Study-wide findings and caveats: Among the persistent patients, fewer than 3,000 public clonotypes were shared, more than the 950 to 1,000 shared among new patients.

These sequences were also reported in another study, on T cells in Graves' hyperthyroidism and ophthalmopathy. From that paper: Most clonotypes expanded in thyroid above 0.001 were likewise present in blood.

The clonotype originates from a woman aged 25 to 45 with Graves disease. This material consisted of peripheral blood mononuclear cells (PBMCs), taken at new diagnosis, from a patient treated with antithyroid drugs. V usage is TRBV12-3 or TRBV12-4 and J usage is TRBJ1-2; D ambiguous. CDR3 sequence (DNA): TGTGCCAGCAGTTTGTCCGCGGGATACGCCTATGGCTACACCTTC. It codes for CASSLSAGYAYGYTF.